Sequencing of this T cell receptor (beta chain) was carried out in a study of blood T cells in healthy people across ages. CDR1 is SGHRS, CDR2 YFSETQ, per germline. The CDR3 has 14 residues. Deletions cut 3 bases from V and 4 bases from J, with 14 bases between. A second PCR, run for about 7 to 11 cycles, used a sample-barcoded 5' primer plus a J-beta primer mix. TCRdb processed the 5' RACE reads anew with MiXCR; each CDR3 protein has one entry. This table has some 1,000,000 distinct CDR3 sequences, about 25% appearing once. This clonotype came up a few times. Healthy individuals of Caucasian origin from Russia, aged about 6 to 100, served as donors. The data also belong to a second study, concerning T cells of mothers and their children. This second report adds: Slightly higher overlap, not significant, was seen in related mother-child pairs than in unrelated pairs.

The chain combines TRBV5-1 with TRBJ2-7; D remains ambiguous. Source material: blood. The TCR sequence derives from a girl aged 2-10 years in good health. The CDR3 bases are TGCGCCAGCAGCTCGGAAAGCCTGGAATACGAGCAGTACTTC. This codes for CASSSESLEYEQYF. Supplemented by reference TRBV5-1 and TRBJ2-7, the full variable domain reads KAGVTQTPRYLIKTRGQQVTLSCSPISGHRSVSWYQQTPGQGLQFLFEYFSETQRNKGNFPGRFSGRQFSNSRSEMNVSTLELGDSALYLCASSSESLEYEQYFGPGTRLTVT.